Reported below is one T cell receptor (beta chain). Antigen unknown. These data originate in a study of a mutant IDH1 vaccine in newly diagnosed glioma. The overall study: Vaccination of patients was performed eight times, in weeks 1, 3, 5, 7, 11, 15, 19 and 23. Patients were pretreated with radiotherapy, temozolomide, or both, mostly both.

This sample's time point: week 11, during vaccination. The content of each vaccine dose was 300 ug of mutant IDH1 20-mer peptide, and topical imiquimod accompanied it. Libraries were prepared by immunoSEQ multiplex PCR; TCRdb keeps only in-frame clonotypes and omits some of them. The sample consists of 20,000 to 25,000 clones, over 85% of them appearing once. Whole-study findings and limits: Alterations occurring in top peripheral T cell clonotypes seemed unrelated to pseudoprogression. A vaccine-induced immune response developed in about 93% of the patients.

The sequences come from PBMCs, collected from a glioma patient whose treatment included an IDH1 peptide vaccine. The TCR sequence derives from a woman aged 40 to 50 with glioma.

The CDR3 here is CASSPPMNTEAFF. The DNA for the CDR3 is TGTGCCAGCTCACCACCCATGAACACTGAAGCTTTCTTT. The V call is TRBV18, the J call TRBJ1-1; D ambiguous. From germline, CDR1 is KGHSH and CDR2 LQKENI. This CDR3 is 13 amino acids long. The V end was cut by 0 bases, the J end by 0 bases, with 2 bases between.